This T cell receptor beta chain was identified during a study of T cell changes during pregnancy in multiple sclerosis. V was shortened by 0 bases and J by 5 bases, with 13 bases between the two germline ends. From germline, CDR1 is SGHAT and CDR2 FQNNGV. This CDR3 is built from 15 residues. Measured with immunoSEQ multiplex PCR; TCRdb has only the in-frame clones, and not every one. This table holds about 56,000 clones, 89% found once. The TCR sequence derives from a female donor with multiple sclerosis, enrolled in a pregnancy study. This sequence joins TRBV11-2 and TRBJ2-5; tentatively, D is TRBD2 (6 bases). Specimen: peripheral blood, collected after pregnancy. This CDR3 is CASSLDRLGGETQYF. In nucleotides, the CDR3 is TGTGCCAGCAGCTTAGATCGACTAGGCGGGGAGACCCAGTACTTC.